This T cell receptor (beta chain) derives from a study of siplizumab effects on memory and regulatory T cells. V was clipped by 3 bases and J by 6 bases, with 15 bases between them. The germline V gene has CDR1 LNHDA and CDR2 SQIVND (reference sequence). This CDR3 comprises 15 residues. Measured with immunoSEQ multiplex PCR; TCRdb has only the in-frame clones, and not every one. The table includes 90,000 to 140,000 clones, about 93% detected once. The receptor was isolated from a human donor in good health. The sample taken for sequencing was CD4+ T cells sorted from blood. This chain joins TRBV19 and TRBJ1-3, with no clear D. The CDR3 reads CASSMPGRLENTIYF. CDR3 DNA sequence: TGTGCCAGTAGTATGCCAGGTCGTCTGGAAAACACCATATATTTT.